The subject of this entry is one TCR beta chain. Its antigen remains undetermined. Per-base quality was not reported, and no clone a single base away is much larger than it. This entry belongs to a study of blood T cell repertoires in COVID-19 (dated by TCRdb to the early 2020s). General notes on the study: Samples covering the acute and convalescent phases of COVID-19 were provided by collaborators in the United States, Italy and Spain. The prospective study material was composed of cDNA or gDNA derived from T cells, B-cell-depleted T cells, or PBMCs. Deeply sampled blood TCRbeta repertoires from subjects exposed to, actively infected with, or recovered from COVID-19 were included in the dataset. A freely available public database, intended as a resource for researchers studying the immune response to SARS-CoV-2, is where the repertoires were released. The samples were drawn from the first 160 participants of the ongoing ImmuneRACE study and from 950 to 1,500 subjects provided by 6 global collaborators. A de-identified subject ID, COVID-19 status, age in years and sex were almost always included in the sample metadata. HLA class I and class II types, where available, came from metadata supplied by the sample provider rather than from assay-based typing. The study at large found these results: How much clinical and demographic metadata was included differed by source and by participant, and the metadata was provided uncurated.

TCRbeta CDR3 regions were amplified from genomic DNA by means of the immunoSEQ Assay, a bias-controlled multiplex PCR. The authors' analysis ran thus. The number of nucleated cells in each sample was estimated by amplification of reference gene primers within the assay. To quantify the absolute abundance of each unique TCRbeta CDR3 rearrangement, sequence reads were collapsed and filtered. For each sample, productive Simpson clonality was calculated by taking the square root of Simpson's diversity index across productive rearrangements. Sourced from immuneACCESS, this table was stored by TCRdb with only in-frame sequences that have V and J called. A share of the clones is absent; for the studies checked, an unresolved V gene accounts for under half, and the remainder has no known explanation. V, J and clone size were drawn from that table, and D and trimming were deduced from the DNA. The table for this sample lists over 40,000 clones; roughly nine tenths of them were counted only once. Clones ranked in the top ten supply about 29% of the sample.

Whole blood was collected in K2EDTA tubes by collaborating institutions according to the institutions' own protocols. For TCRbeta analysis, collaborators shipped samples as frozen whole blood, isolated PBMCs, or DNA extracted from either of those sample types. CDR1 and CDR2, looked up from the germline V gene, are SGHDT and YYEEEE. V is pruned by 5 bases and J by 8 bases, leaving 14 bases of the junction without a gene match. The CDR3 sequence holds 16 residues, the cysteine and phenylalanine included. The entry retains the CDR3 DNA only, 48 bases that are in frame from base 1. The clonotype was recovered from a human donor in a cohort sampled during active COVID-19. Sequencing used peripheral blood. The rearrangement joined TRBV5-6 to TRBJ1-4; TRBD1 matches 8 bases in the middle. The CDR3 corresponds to CASSPRQGAHKEKLFF. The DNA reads TGTGCCAGCAGTCCGAGGCAGGGGGCGCATAAGGAAAAACTGTTTTTT.